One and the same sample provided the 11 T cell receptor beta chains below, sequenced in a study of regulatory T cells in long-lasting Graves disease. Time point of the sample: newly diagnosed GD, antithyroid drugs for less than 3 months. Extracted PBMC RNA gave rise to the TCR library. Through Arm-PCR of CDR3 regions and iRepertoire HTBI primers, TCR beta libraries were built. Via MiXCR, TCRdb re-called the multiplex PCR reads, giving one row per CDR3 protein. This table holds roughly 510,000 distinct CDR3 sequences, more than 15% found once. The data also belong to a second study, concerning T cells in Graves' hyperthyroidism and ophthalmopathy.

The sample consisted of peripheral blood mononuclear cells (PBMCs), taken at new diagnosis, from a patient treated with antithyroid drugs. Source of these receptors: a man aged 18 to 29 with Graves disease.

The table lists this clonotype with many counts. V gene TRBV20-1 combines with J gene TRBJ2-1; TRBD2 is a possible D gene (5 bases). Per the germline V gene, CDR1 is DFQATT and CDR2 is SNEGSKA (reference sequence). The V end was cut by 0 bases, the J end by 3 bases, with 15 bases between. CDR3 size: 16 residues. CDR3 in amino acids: CSARDAIGMNYNEQFF. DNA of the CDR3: TGCAGTGCTAGAGATGCGATCGGGATGAACTACAATGAGCAGTTCTTC.

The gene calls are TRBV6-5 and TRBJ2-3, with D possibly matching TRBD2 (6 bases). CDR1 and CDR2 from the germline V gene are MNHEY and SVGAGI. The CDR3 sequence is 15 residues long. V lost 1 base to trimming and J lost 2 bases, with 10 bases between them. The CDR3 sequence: CASSYYGLLTDTQYF. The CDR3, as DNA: TGTGCCAGCAGTTACTATGGACTACTCACAGATACGCAGTATTTT.

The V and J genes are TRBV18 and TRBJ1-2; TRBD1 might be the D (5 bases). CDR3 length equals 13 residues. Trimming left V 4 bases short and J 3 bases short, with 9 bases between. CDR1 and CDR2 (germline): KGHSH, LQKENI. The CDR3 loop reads CASSQGSDYGYTF. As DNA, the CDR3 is TGTGCCAGCTCACAGGGGAGCGACTATGGCTACACCTTC.

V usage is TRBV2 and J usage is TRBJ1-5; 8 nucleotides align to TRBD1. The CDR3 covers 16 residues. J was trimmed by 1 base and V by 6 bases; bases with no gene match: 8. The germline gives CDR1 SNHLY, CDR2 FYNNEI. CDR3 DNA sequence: TGTGCCAGCAGAGCAACAGGGGGATCAAGCAATCAGCCCCAGCATTTT. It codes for CASRATGGSSNQPQHF.

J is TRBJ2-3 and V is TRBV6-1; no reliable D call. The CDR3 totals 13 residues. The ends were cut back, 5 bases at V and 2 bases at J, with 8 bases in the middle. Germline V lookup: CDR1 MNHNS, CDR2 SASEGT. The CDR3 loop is CASSQTNTDTQYF. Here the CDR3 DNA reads TGTGCCAGCAGTCAAACGAACACAGATACGCAGTATTTT.

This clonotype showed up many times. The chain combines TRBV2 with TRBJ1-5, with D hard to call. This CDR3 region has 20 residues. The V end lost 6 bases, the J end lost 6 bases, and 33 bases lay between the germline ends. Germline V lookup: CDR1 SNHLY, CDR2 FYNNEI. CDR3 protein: CASSTSPRHGPGGVRQPQHF. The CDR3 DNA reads TGTGCCAGCAGCACAAGCCCCCGACACGGGCCCGGTGGAGTGCGTCAGCCCCAGCATTTT.

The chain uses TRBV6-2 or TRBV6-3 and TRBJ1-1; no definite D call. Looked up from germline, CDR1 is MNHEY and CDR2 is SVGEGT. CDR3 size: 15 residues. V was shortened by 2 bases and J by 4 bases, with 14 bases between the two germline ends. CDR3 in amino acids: CASSYAGVDGTEAFF. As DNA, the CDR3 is TGTGCCAGCAGTTACGCTGGGGTCGACGGCACTGAAGCTTTCTTT.

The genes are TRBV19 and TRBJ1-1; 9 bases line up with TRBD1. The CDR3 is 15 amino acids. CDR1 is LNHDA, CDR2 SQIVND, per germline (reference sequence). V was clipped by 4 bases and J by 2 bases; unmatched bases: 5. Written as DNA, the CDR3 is TGTGCCAGTAGTAGAACGGGACAGGGAAACACTGAAGCTTTCTTT. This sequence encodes CASSRTGQGNTEAFF.

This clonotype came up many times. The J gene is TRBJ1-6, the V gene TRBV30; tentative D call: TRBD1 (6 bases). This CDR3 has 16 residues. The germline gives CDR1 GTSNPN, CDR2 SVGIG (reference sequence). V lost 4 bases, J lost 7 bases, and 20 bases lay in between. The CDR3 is CAWTRLQTGINSPLHF. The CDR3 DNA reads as TGTGCCTGGACCCGACTTCAAACAGGGATCAATTCACCCCTCCACTTT.

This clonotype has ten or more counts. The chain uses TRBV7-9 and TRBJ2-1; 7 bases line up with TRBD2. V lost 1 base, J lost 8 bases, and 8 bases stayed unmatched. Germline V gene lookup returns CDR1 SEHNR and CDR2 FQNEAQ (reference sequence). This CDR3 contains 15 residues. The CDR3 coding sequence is TGTGCCAGCAGCTTAGGGTCTAGCGGAACAGATGAGCAGTTCTTC. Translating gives CASSLGSSGTDEQFF.

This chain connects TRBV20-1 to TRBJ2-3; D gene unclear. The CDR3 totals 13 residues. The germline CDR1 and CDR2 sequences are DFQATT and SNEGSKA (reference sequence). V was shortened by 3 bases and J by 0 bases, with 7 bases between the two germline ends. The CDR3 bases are TGCAGTGCTAGGGCCCAGAGCACAGATACGCAGTATTTT. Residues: CSARAQSTDTQYF.